These 18 T cell receptor beta chains were all obtained from the same sample, sequenced in a study of blood T cell repertoires in COVID-19. Sequencing used immunoSEQ multiplex PCR; TCRdb keeps in-frame clones, though not all of them. The profile covers 100,000 to 150,000 clones, with approximately 68% appearing a single time and 2% to 2.5% taken by the ten largest. The sample was peripheral blood. These receptors originate from a woman between 70 and 85 years old with acute or convalescent COVID-19.

CDR3: CASSLNNEQFF. As DNA, the CDR3 is TGTGCCAGCTCACTAAACAATGAGCAGTTCTTC. V and J are TRBV18 and TRBJ2-1; D is uncertain. CDR1 is KGHSH, CDR2 LQKENI, per germline. The CDR3 extends over 11 amino acids. V was cut by 4 bases and J by 5 bases, with 3 bases left in between.

This chain links TRBV28 with TRBJ2-7; D unresolved. The V gene's germline CDR1 is MDHEN and CDR2 SYDVKM. With 2 bases removed from V and 3 bases from J, the gap between germline ends came to 5 bases. The CDR3 is made up of 12 amino acids. The CDR3, as DNA: TGTGCCAGCAGTTTAATCGGCTACGAGCAGTACTTC. Translating it yields CASSLIGYEQYF.

V and J are TRBV7-9 and TRBJ2-3, with a tentative D call TRBD1 (5 bases). Germline assignment: CDR1 SEHNR and CDR2 FQNEAQ (reference sequence). The CDR3 totals 17 residues. The V gene lost 0 bases and the J gene lost 4 bases, with 17 bases spanning the gap. The CDR3 bases are TGTGCCAGCAGCTTAGCCGTCAGGGCAGGGTGGGCAGATACGCAGTATTTT. The encoded protein is CASSLAVRAGWADTQYF.

V is TRBV5-1 and J is TRBJ1-2, with a tentative D call TRBD1 (6 bases). The CDR3 spans 16 residues. Deletions cut 0 bases from V and 0 bases from J, with 12 bases between. Per germline, CDR1 SGHRS and CDR2 YFSETQ. The CDR3 region has the DNA TGCGCCAGCAGCTTGGGGACAGTCAGTTCTAACTATGGCTACACCTTC. This gives the protein CASSLGTVSSNYGYTF.

The chain links TRBV18 to TRBJ1-2; 7 bases align to TRBD1. CDR1 and CDR2 (germline): KGHSH, LQKENI. With V trimmed by 3 bases and J by 7 bases, 8 bases remained unmatched. This CDR3 has 14 amino acids. The chain's CDR3 is CASSPGDRDRGYTF. CDR3 nucleotide sequence: TGTGCCAGCTCACCCGGAGACAGGGACCGTGGCTACACCTTC.

This clone was observed a handful of times. V is TRBV6-5 and J is TRBJ2-7, with 10 positions matching TRBD2. V shed 6 bases, J shed 6 bases, and the junction held 8 bases outside the gene matches. The CDR3 extends over 14 amino acids. Germline V gene sequence: CDR1 MNHEY, CDR2 SVGAGI. CDR3: CASSLAGVGREQYF. The CDR3 region has the DNA TGTGCCAGCAGCCTAGCGGGAGTAGGTCGCGAGCAGTACTTC.

This clone ranks as medium-sized. The chain employs TRBV4-1 and TRBJ2-7, with D hard to call. Trimming shortened V by 3 bases and J by 0 bases, and 9 bases separated the two germline ends. CDR1 is MGHRA and CDR2 is YSYEKL in the germline V gene. CDR3 size: 14 residues. The CDR3: CASSHGLSSYEQYF. CDR3 coding DNA: TGCGCCAGCAGCCATGGGCTGAGCTCCTACGAGCAGTACTTC.

V is TRBV6-2 or TRBV6-3 and J is TRBJ2-4; D unclear. The ends were cut back, 2 bases at V and 0 bases at J, with 20 bases in the middle. CDR1 is MNHEY and CDR2 is SVGEGT in the germline V gene. The CDR3 is 19 amino acids. CDR3 nucleotide sequence: TGTGCCAGCAGTTACCCACTGATTACAGAACCTTTAGCCAAAAACATTCAGTACTTC. Its translation is CASSYPLITEPLAKNIQYF.

This chain links TRBV27 with TRBJ2-1; 11 bases agree with TRBD2. Looked up from germline, CDR1 is MNHEY and CDR2 is SMNVEV (reference sequence). This CDR3 has 15 residues. V dropped 2 bases and J dropped 3; count of bases not matched to a gene: 0. The CDR3 here is CASSLTSGGYNEQFF. CDR3 bases: TGTGCCAGCAGTTTAACTAGCGGGGGCTACAATGAGCAGTTCTTC.

The gene calls are TRBV27 and TRBJ1-2; 7 bases map to TRBD1. Germline loops: CDR1 MNHEY, CDR2 SMNVEV (reference sequence). After removal of 3 bases from V and 2 bases from J, the junction contained 3 bases not matched to a gene. The CDR3 is made up of 14 amino acids. The CDR3 DNA reads as TGTGCCAGCAGTTTTGACAGGGCGAACTATGGCTACACCTTC. It is translated as CASSFDRANYGYTF.

The rearrangement links TRBV7-2 to TRBJ1-3; tentative D call: TRBD1 (6 bases). Trimming removed 6 bases at V and 0 bases at J, with 18 bases between. The germline V gene has CDR1 SGHTA and CDR2 FQGNSA. This CDR3 region has 17 residues. CDR3 protein: CASRDPGQRISGNTIYF. The CDR3 DNA is TGTGCCAGCAGGGACCCTGGACAGCGGATCTCTGGAAACACCATATATTTT.

The V gene is TRBV10-3, the J gene TRBJ1-4; D unresolved. Germline V gene lookup returns CDR1 ENHRY and CDR2 SYGVKD. With 0 bases removed from V and 5 bases from J, the gap between germline ends came to 16 bases. This CDR3 spans 17 amino acids. As DNA, the CDR3 is TGTGCCATCAGTGAGTCTGGGCGAGCCTCGACGAATGAAAAACTGTTTTTT. Translated: CAISESGRASTNEKLFF.

J is TRBJ2-7 and V is TRBV5-1; TRBD2 matches 7 bases. The V gene end was trimmed by 3 bases and the J gene end by 1 base; junction bases not matched to a gene: 4. Looked up from germline, CDR1 is SGHRS and CDR2 is YFSETQ. This CDR3 is 14 amino acids long. CDR3 in amino acids: CASSWSGGSYEQYF. The DNA of the CDR3 is TGCGCCAGCAGCTGGTCCGGGGGGTCCTACGAGCAGTACTTC.

The chain carries TRBV14 and TRBJ1-6; the D gene is possibly TRBD1 (6 bases). This CDR3 has 14 amino acids. Between the trimmed V and J ends, which lost 1 base and 10 bases, there was a span of 11 bases. Germline-derived CDR1 and CDR2 are SGHDN and FVKESK. The CDR3 region has the DNA TGTGCCAGCAGCCAAGTGCAGGGGTACTCACCCCTCCACTTT. This codes for CASSQVQGYSPLHF. Together with reference TRBV14 and TRBJ1-6, the CDR3 gives the full variable domain: EAGVTQFPSHSVIEKGQTVTLRCDPISGHDNLYWYRRVMGKEIKFLLHFVKESKQDESGMPNNRFLAERTGGTYSTLKVQPAELEDSGVYFCASSQVQGYSPLHFGNGTRLTVT.

This clone appeared a few times. CDR3 coding DNA: TGTGCCAGCAGTGAATCGGGAGGCAATCAGCCCCAGCATTTT. It is translated as CASSESGGNQPQHF. The chain joins TRBV6-1 to TRBJ1-5; D unresolved. The CDR3 has 14 amino acids. Germline CDR1 and CDR2: MNHNS and SASEGT. Trimming took off 2 bases at V and 2 bases at J, with 7 bases between the two ends.

The genes are TRBV28 and TRBJ2-7; TRBD2 agrees at 9 bases. The CDR3 consists of 14 residues. Germline-derived CDR1 and CDR2 are MDHEN and SYDVKM. V shed 2 bases and J 7 bases; nucleotides not matched to a gene: 6. DNA of the CDR3: TGTGCCAGCAGTTTAGCGGGAGGGCCTACGGAGCAGTACTTC. Its translation is CASSLAGGPTEQYF.

The chain joins TRBV5-5 to TRBJ1-2, with a weak D call TRBD1 (6 bases). The germline V gene has CDR1 SGHKS and CDR2 YYEKEE (reference sequence). The CDR3 has 15 amino acids. The ends were cut back, 4 bases at V and 4 bases at J, with 17 bases in the middle. CDR3 sequence reads: CASSLLPGQVYGYTF. The CDR3 DNA reads as TGTGCCAGCAGCCTTCTCCCGGGACAAGTCTATGGCTACACCTTC.

This chain uses TRBV4-1 with TRBJ2-1, with D possibly being TRBD2 (5 bases). Looked up from germline, CDR1 is MGHRA and CDR2 is YSYEKL. The CDR3 length is 14 residues. The V and J ends lost 0 bases and 10 bases respectively, with 13 bases between them. The CDR3 coding sequence is TGCGCCAGCAGCCAAGAAGTAGGCCGCGGGGAGCAGTTCTTC. Amino acids: CASSQEVGRGEQFF.